A selection of T cell receptor beta chains follows, all from one sample in a study of shared clonotypes between healthy human individuals. Some clones are missing from TCRdb's copy, which holds only in-frame ones; the method was immunoSEQ multiplex PCR. The sample includes around 2.1 million clones, roughly 91% of them seen just once. Input material: naive CD8+ T cells from PBMCs. The receptor set was obtained from a man younger than 30 in good health. Some clones in this sample may be carry-over from other donors' samples. CDR3s include the opening cysteine and the closing phenylalanine or tryptophan. A D gene is named only where the DNA matches it firmly. Part of the rows lack a size; the others show once, few, many or a class for expanded clones.

-,TRBJ2-1,16,TRBV4-2,-,TGTGCCAGCAGCCAAGAGTCGTTAGCGGAGAACAATGAGCAGTTCTTC,CASSQESLAENNEQFF
-,TRBJ1-5,12,TRBV30,-,TGTGCCTGGAGTGTACGCGGGGGACATGAGCATTTT,CAWSVRGGHEHF
TRBD1,TRBJ2-7,15,TRBV27,once,TGTGCCAGCAGTTCACTGGACAGGGGGCACGACGAGCAGTACTTC,CASSSLDRGHDEQYF
TRBD2,TRBJ2-7,15,TRBV7-8,-,TGTGCCAGCAGCTTAGACGGACTAGCGTCTTACGAGCAGTACTTC,CASSLDGLASYEQYF
-,TRBJ1-2,14,TRBV27,-,TGTGCCAGCAGTTTATCGGCGGGGCTGGGTGGCTACACCTTC,CASSLSAGLGGYTF
-,TRBJ2-3,18,TRBV5-1,-,TGCGCCAGCAGCTTGAGAGGACGCGCGGGTATGGGCGCAGATACGCAGTATTTT,CASSLRGRAGMGADTQYF
-,TRBJ2-1,14,TRBV6-5,once,TGTGCCAGCAGTTACTCGGCCAGAAACAATGAGCAGTTCTTC,CASSYSARNNEQFF
-,TRBJ1-1,14,TRBV2,-,TGTGCCAGCAGTGACTGGACGGGGAACACTGAAGCTTTCTTT,CASSDWTGNTEAFF
TRBD2,TRBJ2-7,16,TRBV9,once,TGTGCCAGCAGCCCCAGGGAGGGGACTAGCCCCTACGAGCAGTACTTC,CASSPREGTSPYEQYF
-,TRBJ1-1,13,TRBV2,-,TGTGCCAGCAGTGTAGAGACAGTCATTGGAGCTTTCTTT,CASSVETVIGAFF
-,TRBJ1-2,13,TRBV30,-,TGTGCCTGGAGTCGGCCGGAGAACTATGGCTACACCTTC,CAWSRPENYGYTF
TRBD2,TRBJ2-1,16,TRBV4-2,-,TGTGCCAGCAGCCAACGACTAGCGGGAGGCTACAATGAGCAGTTCTTC,CASSQRLAGGYNEQFF
-,TRBJ1-2,12,TRBV29-1,-,TGCAGCGTTGCCGACAGGATCTATGGCTACACCTTC,CSVADRIYGYTF
TRBD1,TRBJ1-1,14,TRBV29-1,-,TGCAGCGTTGTTGGTGACAGGGGGGACACTGAAGCTTTCTTT,CSVVGDRGDTEAFF